This section outlines one TCR beta chain sequence together with its context. Its antigen has not been determined. This may be a read error, as it is one base from a much larger clone. None of the patients had been given any treatment before thyroid surgery. Using T-cell receptor beta sequencing, the study looked back at clinical samples from patients collected from the early 2010s to the late 2010s. The library was generated by PCR. The instrument given in TCRdb is Illumina HiSeq 4000. High-throughput sequencing was used to profile the CDR3 region of the TCR beta-chain in every patient. The published analysis was carried out like this. CDR3 differences across clinicopathological groups were used to build a classifier for discriminating distant-metastatic papillary thyroid cancer patients. The Shannon index was used to assess repertoire diversity, and the Morisita-Horn index was used to assess tumor-blood repertoire similarity. TCRdb ran its own pipeline on the public reads, namely fastp trimming at Q25 and MiXCR clone calling, and kept in-frame beta chains. The V and J calls here are based on TCRdb, not the publication. Within this sample are tens of thousands of clones, with 12% to 15% of them counted one time only. The top ten clonotypes cover just over 6.5% of the sample.

This specimen comes from a study of metastatic and nonmetastatic thyroid tumors (TCRdb year 2020). As for the study more broadly: Repertoires were compared across peripheral blood and tumor or nodule tissue samples from malignant and benign thyroid patients. Study-wide findings and limitations: TCR beta diversity was reported as significantly higher in malignant tumors than in benign nodules, in both blood and tumor samples.

The sample taken for sequencing was blood. This TCR came from a male donor with papillary thyroid cancer or a benign thyroid nodule (not recorded which). Some clones in this sample may be carry-over from other donors' samples.

The DNA sequence is given as TGTGCCTGGAGTGACGTGACAGGGTACACAGATACGCAGTATTTT. This yields the protein CAWSDVTGYTDTQYF. The chain couples TRBV30 to TRBJ2-3, with TRBD1 identical over 7 junction bases. The germline V gene (reference sequence) provides CDR1 GTSNPN and CDR2 SVGIG. V is pruned by 1 base and J by 2 bases, leaving 6 bases of the junction without a gene match. Including cysteine and phenylalanine, the CDR3 has 15 amino acids. CDR3 DNA is the only sequence kept; it has 45 bases, read in frame from the first base.